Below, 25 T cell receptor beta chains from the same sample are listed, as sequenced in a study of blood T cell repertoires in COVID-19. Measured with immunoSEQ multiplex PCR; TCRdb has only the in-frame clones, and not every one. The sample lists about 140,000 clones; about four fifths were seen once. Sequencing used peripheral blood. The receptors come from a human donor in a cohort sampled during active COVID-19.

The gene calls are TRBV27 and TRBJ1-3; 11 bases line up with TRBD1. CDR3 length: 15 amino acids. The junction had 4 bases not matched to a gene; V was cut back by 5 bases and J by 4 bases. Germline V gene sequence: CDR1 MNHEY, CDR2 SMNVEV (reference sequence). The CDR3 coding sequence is TGTGCCAGCAGTCTGGACAGGGGGCAAGGAAACACCATATATTTT. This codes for CASSLDRGQGNTIYF.

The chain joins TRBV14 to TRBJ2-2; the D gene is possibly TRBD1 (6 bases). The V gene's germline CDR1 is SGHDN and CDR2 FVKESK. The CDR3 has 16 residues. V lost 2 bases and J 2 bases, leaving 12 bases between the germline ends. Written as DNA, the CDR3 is TGTGCCAGCAGCCAACAGGGGATGGTTAACACCGGGGAGCTGTTTTTT. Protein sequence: CASSQQGMVNTGELFF.

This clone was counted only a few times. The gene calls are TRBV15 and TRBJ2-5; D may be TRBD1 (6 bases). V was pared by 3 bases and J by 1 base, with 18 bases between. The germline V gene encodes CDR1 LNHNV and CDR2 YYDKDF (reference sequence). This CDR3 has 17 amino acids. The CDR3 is CATSRGTPGQTQETQYF. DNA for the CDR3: TGTGCCACCAGCAGGGGGACACCGGGACAAACCCAAGAGACCCAGTACTTC.

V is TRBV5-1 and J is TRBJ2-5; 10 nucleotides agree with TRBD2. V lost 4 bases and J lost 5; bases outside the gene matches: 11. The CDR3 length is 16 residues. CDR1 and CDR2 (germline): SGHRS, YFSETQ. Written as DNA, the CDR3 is TGCGCCAGCAGCCGGGGTCTAGCGGGGGTATTGGAGACCCAGTACTTC. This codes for CASSRGLAGVLETQYF.

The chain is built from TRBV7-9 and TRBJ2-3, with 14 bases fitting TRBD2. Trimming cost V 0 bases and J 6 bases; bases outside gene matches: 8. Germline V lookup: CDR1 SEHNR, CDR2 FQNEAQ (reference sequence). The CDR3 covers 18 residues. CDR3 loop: CASSLAGRLAGGRDTQYF. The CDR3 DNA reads TGTGCCAGCAGCTTAGCAGGAAGACTAGCGGGGGGGCGGGATACGCAGTATTTT.

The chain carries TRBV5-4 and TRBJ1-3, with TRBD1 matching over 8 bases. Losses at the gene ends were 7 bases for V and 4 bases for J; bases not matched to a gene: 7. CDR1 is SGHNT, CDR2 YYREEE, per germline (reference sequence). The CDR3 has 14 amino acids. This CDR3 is CASRQTGEGNTIYF. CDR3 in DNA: TGTGCCAGCCGCCAGACAGGGGAAGGAAACACCATATATTTT.

This CDR3 reads CASSLAGGAYYEQYF. The CDR3 coding sequence is TGTGCCAGCAGCTTAGCGGGCGGGGCTTATTACGAGCAGTACTTC. This chain links TRBV7-2 with TRBJ2-7; weak D call: TRBD2 (6 bases). From germline, CDR1 is SGHTA and CDR2 FQGNSA. The CDR3 spans 15 residues. V lost 0 bases to trimming and J lost 4 bases, with 13 bases between them.

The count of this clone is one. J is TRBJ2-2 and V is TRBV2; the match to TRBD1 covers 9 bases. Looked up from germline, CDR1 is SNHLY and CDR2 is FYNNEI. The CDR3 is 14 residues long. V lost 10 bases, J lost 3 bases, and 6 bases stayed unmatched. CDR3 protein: CATNRDRDTGELFF. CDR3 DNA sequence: TGTGCCACTAACCGGGACAGGGACACCGGGGAGCTGTTTTTT.

This chain's CDR3 is CASSLSGGGNQPQHF. The DNA of the CDR3 is TGTGCCAGCAGCTTATCGGGGGGAGGCAATCAGCCCCAGCATTTT. The chain carries TRBV11-2 and TRBJ1-5; D possibly corresponds to TRBD1 (5 bases). Germline CDR1 and CDR2: SGHAT and FQNNGV. The CDR3 sequence is 15 residues long. V was pared by 2 bases and J by 2 bases, with 10 bases between. The full variable domain, rest sourced from reference TRBV11-2 and TRBJ1-5, is EAGVAQSPRYKIIEKRQSVAFWCNPISGHATLYWYQQILGQGPKLLIQFQNNGVVDDSQLPKDRFSAERLKGVDSTLKIQPAKLEDSAVYLCASSLSGGGNQPQHFGDGTRLSIL.

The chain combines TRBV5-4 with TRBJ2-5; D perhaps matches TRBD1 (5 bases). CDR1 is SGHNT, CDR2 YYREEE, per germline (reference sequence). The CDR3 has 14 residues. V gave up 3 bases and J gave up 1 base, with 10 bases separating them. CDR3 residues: CASSSRQLQETQYF. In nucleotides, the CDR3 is TGTGCCAGCAGCTCGAGACAGCTCCAAGAGACCCAGTACTTC.

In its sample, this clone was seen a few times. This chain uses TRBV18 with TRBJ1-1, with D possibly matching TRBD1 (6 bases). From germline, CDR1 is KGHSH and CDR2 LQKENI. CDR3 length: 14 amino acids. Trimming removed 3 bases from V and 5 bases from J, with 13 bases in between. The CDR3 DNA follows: TGTGCCAGCTCACCTACCAGGGGCGGAACTGAAGCTTTCTTT. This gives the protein CASSPTRGGTEAFF.

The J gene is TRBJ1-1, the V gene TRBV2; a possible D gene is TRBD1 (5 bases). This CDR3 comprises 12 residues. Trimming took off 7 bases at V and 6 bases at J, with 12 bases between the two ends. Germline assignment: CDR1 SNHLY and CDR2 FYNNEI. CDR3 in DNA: TGTGCCAGCAATATAAGGGGATCTGAAGCTTTCTTT. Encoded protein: CASNIRGSEAFF.

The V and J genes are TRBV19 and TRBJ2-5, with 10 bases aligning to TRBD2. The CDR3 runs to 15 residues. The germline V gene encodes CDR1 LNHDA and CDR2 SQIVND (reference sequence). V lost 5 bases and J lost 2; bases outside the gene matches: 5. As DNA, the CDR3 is TGTGCCAGTAGTCCCCAGCGGGGGGGACAAGAGACCCAGTACTTC. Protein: CASSPQRGGQETQYF.

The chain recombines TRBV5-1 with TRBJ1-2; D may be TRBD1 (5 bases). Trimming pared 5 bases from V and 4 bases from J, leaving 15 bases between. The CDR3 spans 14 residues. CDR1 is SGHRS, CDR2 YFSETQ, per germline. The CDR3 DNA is TGCGCCAGCAGTGATGGCGGGGCAACCTATGGCTACACCTTC. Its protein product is CASSDGGATYGYTF.

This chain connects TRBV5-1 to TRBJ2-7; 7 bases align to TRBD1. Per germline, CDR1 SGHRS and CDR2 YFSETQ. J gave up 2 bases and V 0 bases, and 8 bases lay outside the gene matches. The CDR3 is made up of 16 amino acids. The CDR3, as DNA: TGCGCCAGCAGCTTGGGAGGGCAGGGGGAGACCTACGAGCAGTACTTC. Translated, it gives CASSLGGQGETYEQYF.

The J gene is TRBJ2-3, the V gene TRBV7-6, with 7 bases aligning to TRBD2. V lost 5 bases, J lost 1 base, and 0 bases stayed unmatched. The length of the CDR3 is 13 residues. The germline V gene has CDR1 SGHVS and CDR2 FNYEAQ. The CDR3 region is CASSRGGTDTQYF. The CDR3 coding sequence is TGTGCCAGCAGCCGGGGGGGCACAGATACGCAGTATTTT. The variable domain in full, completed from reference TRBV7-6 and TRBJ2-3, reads GAGVSQSPRYKVTKRGQDVALRCDPISGHVSLYWYRQALGQGPEFLTYFNYEAQQDKSGLPNDRFSAERPEGSISTLTIQRTEQRDSAMYRCASSRGGTDTQYFGPGTRLTVL.

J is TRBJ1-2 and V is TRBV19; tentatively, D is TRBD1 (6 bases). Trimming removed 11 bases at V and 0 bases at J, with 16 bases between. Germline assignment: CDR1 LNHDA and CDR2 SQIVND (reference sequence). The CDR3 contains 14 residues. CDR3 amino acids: CAANSQGANYGYTF. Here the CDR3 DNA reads TGTGCCGCAAATTCACAGGGAGCTAACTATGGCTACACCTTC.

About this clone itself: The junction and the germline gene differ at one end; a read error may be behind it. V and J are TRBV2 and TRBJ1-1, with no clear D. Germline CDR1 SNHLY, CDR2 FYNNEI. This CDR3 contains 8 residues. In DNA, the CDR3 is TGTGCCAGCGGGCAGGCACGGTTT. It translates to CASGQARF. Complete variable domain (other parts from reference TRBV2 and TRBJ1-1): EPEVTQTPSHQVTQMGQEVILRCVPISNHLYFYWYRQILGQKVEFLVSFYNNEISEKSEIFDDQFSVERPDGSNFTLKIRSTKLEDSAMYFCASGQARFGQGTRLTVV.

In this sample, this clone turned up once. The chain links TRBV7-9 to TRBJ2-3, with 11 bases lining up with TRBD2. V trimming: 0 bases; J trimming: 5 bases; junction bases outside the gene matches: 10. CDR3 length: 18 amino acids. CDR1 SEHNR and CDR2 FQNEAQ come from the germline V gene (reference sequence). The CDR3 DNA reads TGTGCCAGCAGCTTAGCGAGTAGCGGGGGGGCCTTGGGAGATACGCAGTATTTT. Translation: CASSLASSGGALGDTQYF. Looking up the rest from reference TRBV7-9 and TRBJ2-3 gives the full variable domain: DTGVSQNPRHKITKRGQNVTFRCDPISEHNRLYWYRQTLGQGPEFLTYFQNEAQLEKSRLLSDRFSAERPKGSFSTLEIQRTEQGDSAMYLCASSLASSGGALGDTQYFGPGTRLTVL.

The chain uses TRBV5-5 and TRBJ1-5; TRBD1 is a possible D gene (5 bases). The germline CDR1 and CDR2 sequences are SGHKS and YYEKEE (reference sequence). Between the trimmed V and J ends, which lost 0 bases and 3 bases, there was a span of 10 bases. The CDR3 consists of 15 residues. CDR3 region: CASSLDQGFNQPQHF. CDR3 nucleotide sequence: TGTGCCAGCAGCTTGGATCAGGGCTTCAATCAGCCCCAGCATTTT.

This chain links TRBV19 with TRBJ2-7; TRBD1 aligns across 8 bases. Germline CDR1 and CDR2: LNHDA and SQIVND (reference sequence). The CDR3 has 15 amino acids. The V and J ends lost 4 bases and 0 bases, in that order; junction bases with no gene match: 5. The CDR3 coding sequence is TGTGCCAGTAGTAGGGGACAGGCTAGCTCCTACGAGCAGTACTTC. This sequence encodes CASSRGQASSYEQYF.

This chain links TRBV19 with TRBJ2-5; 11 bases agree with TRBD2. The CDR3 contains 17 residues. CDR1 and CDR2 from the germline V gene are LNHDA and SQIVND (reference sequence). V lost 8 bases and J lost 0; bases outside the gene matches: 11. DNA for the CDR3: TGTGCCAGTCGACGACAAGGGACTAGCGGAAACCAAGAGACCCAGTACTTC. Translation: CASRRQGTSGNQETQYF. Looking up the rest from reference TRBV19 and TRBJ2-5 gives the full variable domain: DGGITQSPKYLFRKEGQNVTLSCEQNLNHDAMYWYRQDPGQGLRLIYYSQIVNDFQKGDIAEGYSVSREKKESFPLTVTSAQKNPTAFYLCASRRQGTSGNQETQYFGPGTRLLVL.

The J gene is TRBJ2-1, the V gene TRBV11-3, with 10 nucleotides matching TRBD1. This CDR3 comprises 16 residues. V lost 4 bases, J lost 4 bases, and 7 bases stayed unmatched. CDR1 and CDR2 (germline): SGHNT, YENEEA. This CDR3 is CASSSRQGARYNEQFF. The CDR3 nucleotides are TGTGCCAGCAGCTCCCGACAGGGGGCAAGGTACAATGAGCAGTTCTTC.

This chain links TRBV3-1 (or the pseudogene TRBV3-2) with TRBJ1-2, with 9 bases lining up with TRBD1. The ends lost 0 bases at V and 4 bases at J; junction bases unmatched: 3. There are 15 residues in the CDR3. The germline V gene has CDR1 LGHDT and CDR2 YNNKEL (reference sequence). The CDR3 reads CASSQEQGAVYGYTF. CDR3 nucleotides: TGTGCCAGCAGCCAAGAACAGGGGGCTGTCTATGGCTACACCTTC.

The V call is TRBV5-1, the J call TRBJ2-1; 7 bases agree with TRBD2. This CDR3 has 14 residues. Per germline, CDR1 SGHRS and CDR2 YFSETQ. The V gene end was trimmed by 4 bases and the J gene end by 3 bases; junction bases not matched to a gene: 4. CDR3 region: CASSPGGGYNEQFF. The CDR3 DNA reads TGCGCCAGCAGCCCGGGGGGTGGCTACAATGAGCAGTTCTTC.